This TCR beta chain originates from a study of HIV-infected children after antiretroviral therapy interruption. This clonotype showed up many times. The CDR3 is made up of 13 amino acids. Between the trimmed V and J ends, which lost 7 bases and 0 bases, there was a span of 6 bases. Germline V gene lookup returns CDR1 SNHLY and CDR2 FYNNEI. Regarding treatment: PENTA 11 planned treatment interruption arm or continuous ART arm. A 3' RACE protocol on RNA, with unique molecular identifiers, produced the TCR library. TCRdb re-analysed the 3' RACE reads in MiXCR, keeping a single row per CDR3 protein. The repertoire holds nearly 15,000 distinct CDR3 sequences, with 3% to 3.5% as singletons.

The sequence came from a pool of human donors with HIV. Sequenced here: CD45RO+ CD8+ T cells from PBMCs, pooled from several time points, sampled from a donor given antiretroviral therapy, either interrupted or continuous. Noted subset: memory CD8+ CD45RO+ CD45RA- T cells. The V gene is TRBV2, the J gene TRBJ1-4; no clear D gene. The chain's CDR3 is CASMDSTNEKLFF. CDR3 sequence (DNA): TGTGCCAGCATGGACTCAACTAATGAAAAACTGTTTTTT.